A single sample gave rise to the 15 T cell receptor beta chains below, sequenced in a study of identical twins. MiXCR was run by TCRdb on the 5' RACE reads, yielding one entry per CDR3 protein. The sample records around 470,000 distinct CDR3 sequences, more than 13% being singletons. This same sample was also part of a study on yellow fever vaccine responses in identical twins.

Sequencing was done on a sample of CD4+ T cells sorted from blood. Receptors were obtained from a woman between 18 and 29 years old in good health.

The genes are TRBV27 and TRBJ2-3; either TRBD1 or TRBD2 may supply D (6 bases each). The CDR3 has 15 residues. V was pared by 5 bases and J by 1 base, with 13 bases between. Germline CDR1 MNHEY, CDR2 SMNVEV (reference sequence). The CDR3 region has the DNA TGTGCCAGCAGTCCCACGGGGGCCCGCACAGATACGCAGTATTTT. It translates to CASSPTGARTDTQYF.

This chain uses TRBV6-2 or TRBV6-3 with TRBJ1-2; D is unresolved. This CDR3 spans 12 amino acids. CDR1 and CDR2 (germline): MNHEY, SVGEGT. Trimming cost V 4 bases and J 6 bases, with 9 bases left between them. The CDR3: CASSSWPDGYTF. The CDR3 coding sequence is TGTGCCAGCAGTTCTTGGCCCGATGGCTACACCTTC.

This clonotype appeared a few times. Here the CDR3 DNA reads TGTGCCAGCAGTTACTCAGCGGGGAGGGTTTGGTTCGGGGAGCTGTTTTTT. As protein: CASSYSAGRVWFGELFF. The gene calls are TRBV6-5 and TRBJ2-2; TRBD2 aligns across 7 bases. Germline V gene lookup returns CDR1 MNHEY and CDR2 SVGAGI. CDR3 length: 17 residues. The junction had 11 bases not matched to a gene; V was cut back by 0 bases and J by 7 bases.

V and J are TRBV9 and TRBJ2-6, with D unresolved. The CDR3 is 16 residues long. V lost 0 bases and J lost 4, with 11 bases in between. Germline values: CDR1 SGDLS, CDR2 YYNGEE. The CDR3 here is CASSVESLRGANVLTF. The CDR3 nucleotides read TGTGCCAGCAGCGTAGAGTCGTTGAGAGGGGCCAACGTCCTGACTTTC.

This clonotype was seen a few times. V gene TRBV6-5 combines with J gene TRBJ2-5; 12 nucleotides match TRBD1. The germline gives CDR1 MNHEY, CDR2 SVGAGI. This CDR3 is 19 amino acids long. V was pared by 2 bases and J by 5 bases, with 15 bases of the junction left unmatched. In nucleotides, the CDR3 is TGTGCCAGCAGTTACCACTCGGGGACAGGGGGCGGATTATTGGAGACCCAGTACTTC. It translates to CASSYHSGTGGGLLETQYF.

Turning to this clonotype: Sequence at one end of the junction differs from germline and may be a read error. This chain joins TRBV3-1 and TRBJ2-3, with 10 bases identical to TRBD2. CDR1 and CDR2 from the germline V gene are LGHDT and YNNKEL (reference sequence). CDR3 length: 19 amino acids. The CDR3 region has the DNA TGTGCCTGCAGCCGCAAGCGGGGGGGCCCGATAACTAGCACAGATACGCAGTATTTT. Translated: CACSRKRGGPITSTDTQYF.

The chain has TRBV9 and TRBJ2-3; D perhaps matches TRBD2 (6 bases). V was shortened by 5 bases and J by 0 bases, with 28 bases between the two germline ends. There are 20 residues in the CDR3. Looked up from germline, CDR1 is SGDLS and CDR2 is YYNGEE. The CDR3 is CASRVTSLRDPSNSTDTQYF. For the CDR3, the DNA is TGTGCCAGCAGAGTTACTAGCCTCCGGGACCCCTCAAATAGCACAGATACGCAGTATTTT.

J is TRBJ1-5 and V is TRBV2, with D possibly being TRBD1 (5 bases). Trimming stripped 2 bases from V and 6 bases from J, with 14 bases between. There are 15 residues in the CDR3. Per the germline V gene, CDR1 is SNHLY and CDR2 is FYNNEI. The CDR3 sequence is CASSEFGGSGQPQHF. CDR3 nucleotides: TGTGCCAGCAGTGAATTTGGGGGATCCGGTCAGCCCCAGCATTTT.

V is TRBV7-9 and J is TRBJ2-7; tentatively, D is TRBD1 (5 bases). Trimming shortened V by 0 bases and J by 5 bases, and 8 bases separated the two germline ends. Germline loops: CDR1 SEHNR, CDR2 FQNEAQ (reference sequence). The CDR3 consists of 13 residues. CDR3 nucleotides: TGTGCCAGCAGCTTAGCAACAGGCGACGAGCAGTACTTC. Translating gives CASSLATGDEQYF.

The CDR3 sequence: CASSLGGQDLEQYF. The CDR3, as DNA: TGCGCCAGCAGCTTGGGGGGACAGGACCTCGAGCAGTACTTC. J is TRBJ2-7 and V is TRBV5-1, with TRBD1 matching over 8 bases. CDR1 is SGHRS, CDR2 YFSETQ, per germline. The V segment lost 0 bases and the J segment 6 bases; nucleotides outside the gene matches: 5. CDR3 size: 14 residues.

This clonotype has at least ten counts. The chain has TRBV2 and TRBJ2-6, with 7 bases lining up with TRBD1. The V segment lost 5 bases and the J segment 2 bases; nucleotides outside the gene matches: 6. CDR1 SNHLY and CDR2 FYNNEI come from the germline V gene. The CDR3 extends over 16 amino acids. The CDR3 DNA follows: TGTGCCAGCAGTTCCAACAGGGGACCTGGGGCCAACGTCCTGACTTTC. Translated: CASSSNRGPGANVLTF.

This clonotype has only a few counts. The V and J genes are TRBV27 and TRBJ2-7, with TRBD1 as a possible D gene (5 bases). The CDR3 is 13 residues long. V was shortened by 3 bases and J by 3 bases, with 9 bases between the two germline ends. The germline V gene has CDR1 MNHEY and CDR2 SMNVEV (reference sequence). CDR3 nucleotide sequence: TGTGCCAGCAGTTTTCAGGGTCGCTACGAGCAGTACTTC. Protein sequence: CASSFQGRYEQYF.

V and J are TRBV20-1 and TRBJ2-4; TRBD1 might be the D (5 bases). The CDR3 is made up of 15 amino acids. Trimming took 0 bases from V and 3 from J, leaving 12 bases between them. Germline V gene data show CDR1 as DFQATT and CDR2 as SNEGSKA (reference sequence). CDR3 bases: TGCAGTGCTAGAGAGGACACCCAGGGCAAAAACATTCAGTACTTC. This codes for CSAREDTQGKNIQYF.

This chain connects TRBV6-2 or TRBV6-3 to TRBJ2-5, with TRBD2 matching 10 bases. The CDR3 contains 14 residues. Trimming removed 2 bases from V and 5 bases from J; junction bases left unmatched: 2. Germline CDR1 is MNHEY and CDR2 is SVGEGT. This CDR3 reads CASSYTSGKETQYF. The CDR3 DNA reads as TGTGCCAGCAGTTACACTAGCGGGAAGGAGACCCAGTACTTC.

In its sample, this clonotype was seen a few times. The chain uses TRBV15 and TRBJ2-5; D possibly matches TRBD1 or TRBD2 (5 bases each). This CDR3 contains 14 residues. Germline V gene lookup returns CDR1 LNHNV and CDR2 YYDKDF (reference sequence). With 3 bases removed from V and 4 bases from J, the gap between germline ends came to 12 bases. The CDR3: CATSSYRGPETQYF. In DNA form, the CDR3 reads TGTGCCACCAGCAGTTACCGGGGCCCAGAGACCCAGTACTTC.